This TCR beta chain was found in a study of cytomegalovirus exposure and HLA in healthy donors (dated by TCRdb to 2016 to 2017). With regard to the full study: An earlier analysis of several hundred of the donors reported about 250 Gb of sequence data and 117 million unique TCR beta sequences from 150 million to 200 million T cells. Donor age, sex, ethnicity and CMV serostatus were collected together with the repertoire data. The study aimed to test whether signatures of past pathogen exposure could be identified by cataloging public T cell receptors. High-throughput TCR immunosequencing, statistical association of individual TCRs with disease status, and machine learning were combined to predict cytomegalovirus infection status. A few DR-DQ haplotypes were handled as single units for association and clustering because linkage in the cohort was strong. Rather than drawing on any new phenotypic data, the later analysis identified candidate immune exposures from TCR beta sequences and the way those sequences occurred across donors. All discovery cohort repertoires had been generated using a single sequencing platform. Among roughly 400 genotyped donors of the cohort, an average of around 240,000 unique TCR beta nucleotide sequences were sequenced per donor, roughly 20% of them non-productive. A later genetic analysis used genome-wide SNP genotypes for about three fifths of the 666 donors, treating that subset as a discovery cohort. A separate validation cohort of 100 to 150 different subjects was used in addition to the roughly 700-subject first cohort. Using immunosequencing, the study profiled T cell repertoires from 640 or so subjects and related those repertoires to cytomegalovirus serostatus. Of the roughly 400 genotyped donors, around 81% fell in the genetic ancestry cluster associated with self-reported Caucasian donors. In an earlier analysis of a few hundred of the donors, high-throughput TCR beta sequencing was used to judge whether each TCR beta V gene segment behaved as functional or pseudogenic. Class I and class II HLA loci were covered by the typing at four-digit resolution. In a later analysis, previously published TCR beta repertoires from 670 or so donors were re-analyzed and high-resolution HLA genotyping was added so that TCR occurrence patterns could be studied. Approximately 310 gigabases of sequencing data and approximately 85 million unique TCR sequences were included in an early release covering around 650 HLA-typed donors. The number of donors typed differed by locus, with roughly 629-640 for A, B, C, DRB1 and DQB1, around 500 for DQA1, 606 for DPA1, and 450 to 480 for DPB1. What the study reported, not specific to this receptor: In a later analysis, 15,000 to 20,000 TCR beta sequences were associated with specific HLA alleles at a false discovery rate of 0.05. Because counts were too low, roughly 18 rarely observed V segments, including chromosome 9 orphons, were left out of the earlier analysis of several hundred of the donors. When HLA alleles, especially DR and DQ, strongly co-occurred, attributing TCR associations to individual alleles was difficult. A group of highly shared sequence variants was considered likely to be a technical artifact of the sequencing pipeline. In vitro tests confirmed that a few of the cytomegalovirus-associated TCR beta chains recognize cytomegalovirus antigens. Presence/absence analyses assumed roughly uniform sequencing depth across donors, an assumption that may not hold. A later analysis reported that several top co-occurrence clusters appeared linked to parvovirus B19, influenza, CMV and Epstein-Barr virus. The study gave a list of over 150 TCR beta chains associated with cytomegalovirus. An association between a missense DCLRE1C variant and V-gene and J-gene trimming of TCR beta chains was found in a later genetic analysis and replicated in an independent cohort. Most CMV-associated TCR beta chains appeared to be HLA-restricted in a later analysis, and the HLA associations seemed to be driven largely by CMV exposure. In both the original and validation cohorts, the classifier was reported to diagnose cytomegalovirus status with high specificity and sensitivity. Because the 87-base-pair reads could not distinguish some IMGT-functional V segments, including TRBV6-2 and TRBV6-3, those segments were excluded. Compared with the approximately 600-donor mean, donors in an Asian-associated ancestry cluster had fewer N-insertions in productive TCRs, according to a later genetic analysis. According to the authors, the approach could potentially be generalized to other disease states and immunological phenotypes. A further reported finding was that TCR beta sequences accurately predicted the HLA-A and HLA-B alleles for most subjects in the first cohort. For the cohort, immune exposure information was limited to CMV serostatus. In an earlier analysis of under 600 of the donors, most TCR beta V segments were observed in productive rearrangements about 87% or about 30% of the time, broadly matching IMGT annotations. In a later analysis, the rate of TCR association differed among HLA loci, with DRB1 alleles having the most associated TCRs and HLA-C alleles having the fewest. Because some donors lacked HLA typing at each locus, the association tests relied only on the typed subset. Most TCR sequences were seen in very few donors, while some public TCRs were found in many individuals. Linkage disequilibrium might explain the correlated functional status among segregating V segments, but an unknown experimental factor could not be excluded. In this cohort, only TCR beta chains were sequenced, and detectable features were limited by the absence of alpha or paired-chain data. Compared with equally common non-associated chains, HLA-associated TCR beta chains in a later analysis were more clonally expanded and had lower generation probabilities.

As regards this clone: Its antigen is still unknown. Per-base quality was not reported, and no clone a single base away is much larger than it.

The cohort was made up of around 720 healthy bone marrow donors. All cohort members were sampled while nominally healthy, although unrecorded immune exposures were likely present. The donor was CMV seropositive and was included in the group of 270 or so seropositive cohort members. Each donor provided a peripheral blood sample, and peripheral blood mononuclear cells were used for TCR beta sequencing. The Qiagen DNeasy Blood Extraction Kit was used to extract genomic DNA from the blood cell samples. The library was prepared using the immunoSEQ multiplex PCR assay. A mixture of 60 forward primers for TCR Vbeta segments and 13 reverse primers for TCR Jbeta segments was used in the multiplex PCR. Amplification of the CDR3 region of rearranged TCR beta genes was performed with a multiplex PCR assay on genomic DNA. Amplified TCR beta libraries were sequenced as 87-base-pair reads on the Illumina HiSeq System. As for the authors' bioinformatics: A later analysis tallied around 87 million unique TCR beta chains across the 666 repertoires, and some 12 million of those chains were shared by two or more donors. Raw reads were error-corrected and collapsed into unique sequences by a nearest-neighbor algorithm in which closely related sequences were merged to remove PCR and sequencing errors. Alignment of CDR3 sequences to IMGT reference sequences was used to assign V, D and J gene segments. Each retained sequence needed at least a six-nucleotide match to both a V gene segment and a J gene segment. Rearrangements were classified as productive when the CDR3 lacked stop codons and remained in frame with V and J, and all other rearrangements were classified as non-productive. Following IMGT convention, CDR3 was defined as the stretch from the second conserved V-encoded cysteine up to the conserved J-encoded phenylalanine. The earlier analysis of about 620 of the donors excluded sequences that lacked an unambiguous match to a single V gene segment. An earlier analysis of a few hundred of the donors classified V segments as functional when productive rearrangements were above 56.7% and as segregating when the standard deviation between donors was above 5%. A statistical classification framework was built for diagnosing cytomegalovirus status from the catalog of TCR beta chain sequences. In a later analysis, V and J genes were assigned by comparing TCR nucleotide sequences against IMGT/GENE-DB human TR gene sequences. The TCRdist pipeline was used in a later analysis to assign CDR3 sequences and most-parsimonious VDJ recombination scenarios. In a later analysis, each TCR beta chain was defined by its CDR3 amino acid sequence together with its V-gene family, and reads without a unique V-gene family were excluded. As a way to deal with suspected cross-contamination and a sequencing artifact, a later analysis dropped 640 or so nucleotide sequences that were highly shared and had low generation probability. In a later analysis, a clonal expansion index was calculated for each public chain from normalized within-repertoire ranks of inferred template counts. In a later analysis, generation probabilities were computed with a VDJ recombination model fitted to out-of-frame rearrangements, and the resulting probabilities were checked against IGoR. In a later analysis, TCR-TCR, TCR-HLA and TCR-CMV co-occurrence was scored with hypergeometric tests, and a repertoire-size bias correction was applied to TCR pairs. In a later analysis, false discovery rates were estimated by permuting HLA or CMV assignments 20 times. In a later analysis, co-occurring TCRs were grouped with DBSCAN, and TCRdist sequence similarity was added when clustering was performed within HLA-allele-positive subsets. Co-occurrence clustering excluded repertoires with fewer than 30,000 or more than 120,000 public chains, plus five with anomalous nucleotide sharing. TCRdb carries this immuneACCESS record with in-frame sequences only. Its versions omit some clonotypes, under half of them owing to an unresolved V gene in the studies checked, with the rest unexplained. The V and J calls and clone size are taken from that table; D and trimming were inferred from the DNA. The sample contains tens of thousands of clones, approximately 74% of them found a single time. The leading ten clones occupy 7.5% to 9.5% of the sample.

The CDR3 measures 13 amino acids from cysteine to phenylalanine. Only the CDR3 DNA stays, 39 bases, in frame from base 1. Reading the germline V gene gives CDR1 SNHLY and CDR2 FYNNEI. Unmatched junction bases come to 4, with V trimmed by 6 bases and J by 5 bases. The V gene is TRBV2 and the J gene is TRBJ2-5, with 9 bases in between that match TRBD1. Sequenced input: PBMCs. The source of this sequence is a man aged 35-49 years in good health and CMV-seropositive. The bases are TGTGCCAGCAGATGGACAGGGGTGGAGACCCAGTACTTC. This encodes CASRWTGVETQYF.